This T cell receptor (beta chain) was observed in a study of cytomegalovirus exposure and HLA in healthy donors. The data were produced by immunoSEQ multiplex PCR, yet TCRdb's version contains in-frame clones alone and is incomplete. The table has about 330,000 clones, roughly 90% seen once. Study results and caveats: Accounts indicate the classifier identified cytomegalovirus status with strong specificity and sensitivity. Testing in vitro showed three CMV-associated chains specific for CMV antigens.

Concerning this clone: The antigen remains unidentified.

Germline lookup yields CDR1 MDHEN and CDR2 SYDVKM. The CDR3 runs 14 residues. V trimming: 6 bases; J trimming: 5 bases; junction bases outside the gene matches: 4. The donors were part of the roughly 110-subject validation cohort, which stood apart from the roughly 700-subject first cohort. The V and J genes are TRBV28 and TRBJ1-4; TRBD1 matches 9 bases. This TCR derives from a woman under 40 in good health and CMV-seropositive. The sample consisted of PBMCs. In DNA, the CDR3 is TGTGCCAGCAGCCCGGGACAGGGAAATGAAAAACTGTTTTTT. It is translated as CASSPGQGNEKLFF.